This TCR beta chain comes out of a study of cytomegalovirus exposure and HLA in healthy donors. Findings and limits, study-wide: A later analysis reportedly found that, within productive TCRs, an Asian-associated ancestry cluster had fewer N-insertions than the mean observed across the roughly 700 donors.

Germline CDR1 is LGHNA and CDR2 is YSLEER. The CDR3 has 14 amino acids. The V gene lost 0 bases and the J gene lost 8 bases, with 13 bases spanning the gap. Comment on this clone: Its target is not known.

Researchers ran the PCR with 60 Vbeta and 13 Jbeta primers. TCRdb's copy holds only in-frame clones and misses some; the assay was immunoSEQ multiplex PCR. The sample gives tens of thousands of clones, approximately 85% of which show up once; roughly 3.4% is in the top ten. The receptor was isolated from a young man in good health and CMV-seropositive. Input material: PBMCs. The chain employs TRBV4-3 and TRBJ1-2; D unclear. This CDR3 reads CASSQEVGGLGYTF. The CDR3 DNA follows: TGCGCCAGCAGCCAAGAGGTGGGAGGGCTGGGCTACACCTTC.